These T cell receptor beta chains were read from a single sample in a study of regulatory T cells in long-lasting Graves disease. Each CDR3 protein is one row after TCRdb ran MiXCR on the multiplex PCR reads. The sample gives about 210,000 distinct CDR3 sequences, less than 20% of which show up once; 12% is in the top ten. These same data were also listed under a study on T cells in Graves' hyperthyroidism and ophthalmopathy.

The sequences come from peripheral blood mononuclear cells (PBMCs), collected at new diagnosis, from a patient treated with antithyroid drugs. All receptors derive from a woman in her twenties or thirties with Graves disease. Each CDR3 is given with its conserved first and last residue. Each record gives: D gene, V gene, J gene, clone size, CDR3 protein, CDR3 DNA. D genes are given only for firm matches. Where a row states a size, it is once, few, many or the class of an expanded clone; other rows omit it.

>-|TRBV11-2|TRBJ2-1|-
CASTMGMSYNEQFF
TGTGCCAGCACCATGGGGATGTCCTACAATGAGCAGTTCTTC
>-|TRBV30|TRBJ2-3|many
CAWQPPTTDTQYF
TGTGCCTGGCAGCCCCCGACCACAGATACGCAGTATTTT
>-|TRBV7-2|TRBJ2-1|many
CASEDPSYNEQFF
TGTGCCAGCGAGGACCCCTCCTACAATGAGCAGTTCTTC
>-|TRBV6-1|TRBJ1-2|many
CASRRTDSNYGYTF
TGTGCCAGCAGGAGGACTGATTCTAACTATGGCTACACCTTC
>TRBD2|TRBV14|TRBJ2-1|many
CASSQELAGREQFF
TGTGCCAGCAGCCAAGAGCTAGCGGGGCGTGAGCAGTTCTTC
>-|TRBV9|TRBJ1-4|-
CASSVERGFNEKLFF
TGTGCCAGCAGCGTAGAAAGGGGTTTTAATGAAAAACTGTTTTTT
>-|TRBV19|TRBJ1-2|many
CASSRDRAFGDYGYTF
TGTGCCAGTAGTCGGGACCGGGCCTTCGGGGACTATGGCTACACCTTC
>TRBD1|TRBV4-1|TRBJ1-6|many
CASSQEGQDNSPLHF
TGCGCCAGCAGCCAAGAGGGACAGGATAATTCACCCCTCCACTTT
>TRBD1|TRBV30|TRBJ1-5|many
CAWSRDRGDQPQHF
TGTGCCTGGAGTCGGGACAGGGGGGATCAGCCCCAGCATTTT
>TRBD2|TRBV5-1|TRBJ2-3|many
CASSLEGAGAGPSTDTQYF
TGCGCCAGCAGCTTGGAAGGAGCGGGAGCGGGACCCAGCACAGATACGCAGTATTTT
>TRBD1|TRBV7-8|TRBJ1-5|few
CASGQVGQGWVQPQHF
TGTGCCAGCGGCCAAGTCGGACAGGGTTGGGTTCAGCCCCAGCATTTT
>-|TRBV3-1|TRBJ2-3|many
CASSSDSGTDTQYF
TGTGCCAGCAGCTCCGACTCGGGCACAGATACGCAGTATTTT
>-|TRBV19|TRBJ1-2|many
CASSLIGYGYTF
TGTGCCAGTAGTCTCATAGGCTATGGCTACACCTTC
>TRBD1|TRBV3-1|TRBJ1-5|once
CASSPTTGVDQPQHF
TGTGCCAGCAGCCCGACAACAGGGGTGGATCAGCCCCAGCATTTT
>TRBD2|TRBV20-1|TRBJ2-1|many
CSATLSGGAHLYNEQFF
TGCAGTGCCACCCTCAGCGGGGGGGCTCATCTATACAATGAGCAGTTCTTC
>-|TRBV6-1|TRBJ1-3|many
CASTSPFARARSGNTIYF
TGTGCCAGCACCTCCCCATTCGCGAGGGCTCGGTCTGGAAACACCATATATTTT
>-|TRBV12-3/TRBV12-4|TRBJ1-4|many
CASSFLWEKLFF
TGTGCCAGCAGTTTTCTCTGGGAAAAACTGTTTTTT
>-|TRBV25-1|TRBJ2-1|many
CASSPGIEQFF
TGTGCCAGCAGTCCGGGGATTGAGCAGTTCTTC
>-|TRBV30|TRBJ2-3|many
CAWSSSPSGTDTQYF
TGTGCCTGGAGTTCATCCCCTAGCGGCACAGATACGCAGTATTTT
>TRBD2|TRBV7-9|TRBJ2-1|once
CASRASGMPFF
TGTGCCAGCAGGGCTAGCGGGATGCCTTTCTTC
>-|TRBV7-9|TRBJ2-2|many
CASSSGGTVTNTGELFF
TGTGCCAGCAGCTCGGGAGGGACAGTAACGAACACCGGGGAGCTGTTTTTT
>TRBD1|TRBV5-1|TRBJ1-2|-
CASRPRGDYGYTF
TGCGCCAGCAGACCCAGGGGGGACTATGGCTACACCTTC
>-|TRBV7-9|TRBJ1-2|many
CASSFGGDYGYTF
TGTGCCAGCAGCTTCGGGGGAGACTATGGCTACACCTTC
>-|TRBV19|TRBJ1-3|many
CASSIMSVAGNTIYF
TGTGCCAGTAGTATAATGTCAGTCGCTGGAAACACCATATATTTT
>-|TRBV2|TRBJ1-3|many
CASSVEGLYSSGNTIYF
TGTGCCAGCAGTGTAGAGGGACTCTATAGCTCTGGAAACACCATATATTTT
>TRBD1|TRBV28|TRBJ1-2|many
CASIPGQGAFGYTF
TGTGCCAGCATTCCTGGACAGGGGGCTTTTGGCTACACCTTC
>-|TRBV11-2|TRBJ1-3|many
CASSLARGVGNTIYF
TGTGCCAGCAGCTTAGCCCGTGGCGTGGGAAACACCATATATTTT
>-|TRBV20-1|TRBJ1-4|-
CSAISGANEKLFF
TGCAGTGCTATTTCGGGCGCTAATGAAAAACTGTTTTTT
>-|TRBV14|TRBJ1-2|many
CASSQGGTLRRGYGYTF
TGTGCCAGCAGCCAAGGGGGGACACTCCGTCGGGGCTATGGCTACACCTTC
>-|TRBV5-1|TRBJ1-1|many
CASSLGPVDAEAFF
TGCGCCAGCAGCTTGGGTCCAGTCGACGCTGAAGCTTTCTTT